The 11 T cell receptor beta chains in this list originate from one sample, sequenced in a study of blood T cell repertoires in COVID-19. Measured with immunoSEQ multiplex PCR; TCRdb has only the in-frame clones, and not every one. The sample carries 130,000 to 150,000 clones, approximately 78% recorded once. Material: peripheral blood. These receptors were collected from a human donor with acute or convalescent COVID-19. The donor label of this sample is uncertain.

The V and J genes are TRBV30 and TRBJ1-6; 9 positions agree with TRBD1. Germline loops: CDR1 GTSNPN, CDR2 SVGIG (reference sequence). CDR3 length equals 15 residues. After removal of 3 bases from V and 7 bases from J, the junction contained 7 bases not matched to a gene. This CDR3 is CAWRPPGQGNSPLHF. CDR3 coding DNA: TGTGCCTGGAGACCCCCGGGACAGGGCAATTCACCCCTCCACTTT.

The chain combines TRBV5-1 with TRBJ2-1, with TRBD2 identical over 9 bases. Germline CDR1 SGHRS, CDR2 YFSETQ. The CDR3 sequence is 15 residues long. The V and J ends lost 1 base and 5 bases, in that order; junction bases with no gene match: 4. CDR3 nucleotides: TGCGCCAGCAGCTTGTCATCTAGCGGGGACAATGAGCAGTTCTTC. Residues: CASSLSSSGDNEQFF.

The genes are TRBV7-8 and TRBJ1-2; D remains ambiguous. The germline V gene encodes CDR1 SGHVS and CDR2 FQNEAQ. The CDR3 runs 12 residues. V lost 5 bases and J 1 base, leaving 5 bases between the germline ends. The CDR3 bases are TGTGCCAGCAGCCCCCTTAACTATGGCTACACCTTC. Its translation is CASSPLNYGYTF. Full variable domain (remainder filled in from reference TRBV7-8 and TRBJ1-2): GAGVSQSPRYKVAKRGQDVALRCDPISGHVSLFWYQQALGQGPEFLTYFQNEAQLDKSGLPSDRFFAERPEGSVSTLKIQRTQQEDSAVYLCASSPLNYGYTFGSGTRLTVV.

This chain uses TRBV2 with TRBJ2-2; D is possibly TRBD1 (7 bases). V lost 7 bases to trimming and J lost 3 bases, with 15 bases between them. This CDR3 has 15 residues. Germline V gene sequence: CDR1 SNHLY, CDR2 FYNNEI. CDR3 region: CASKVEGADTGELFF. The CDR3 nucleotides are TGTGCCAGCAAAGTGGAGGGGGCTGACACCGGGGAGCTGTTTTTT.

The CDR3: CASSYDTYSNQPQHF. CDR3 nucleotides: TGTGCCAGCAGCTATGACACTTATAGCAATCAGCCCCAGCATTTT. The chain is built from TRBV6-2 or TRBV6-3 and TRBJ1-5; D unclear. The CDR3 consists of 15 residues. Trimming shortened V by 6 bases and J by 0 bases, and 12 bases separated the two germline ends. Per germline, CDR1 MNHEY and CDR2 SVGEGT.

The CDR3 loop is CASKEQTGSYEQYF. The CDR3 DNA reads TGTGCCAGTAAGGAGCAAACAGGGAGCTACGAGCAGTACTTC. The J gene is TRBJ2-7, the V gene TRBV19, with D possibly TRBD1 on 6 matching bases. The CDR3 totals 14 residues. Trimming took 7 bases from V and 3 from J, leaving 16 bases between them. Germline lookup yields CDR1 LNHDA and CDR2 SQIVND (reference sequence).

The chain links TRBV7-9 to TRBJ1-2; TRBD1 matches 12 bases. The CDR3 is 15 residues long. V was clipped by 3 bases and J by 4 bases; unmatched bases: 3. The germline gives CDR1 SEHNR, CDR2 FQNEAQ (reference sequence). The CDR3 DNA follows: TGTGCCAGCAGCTTGGGACAGGGGGCGACCTATGGCTACACCTTC. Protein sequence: CASSLGQGATYGYTF.

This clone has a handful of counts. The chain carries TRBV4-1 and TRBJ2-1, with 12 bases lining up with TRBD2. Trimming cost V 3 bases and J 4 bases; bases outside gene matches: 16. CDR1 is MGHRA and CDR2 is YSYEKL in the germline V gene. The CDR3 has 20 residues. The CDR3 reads CASSQARASGGASPYNEQFF. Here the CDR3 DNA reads TGCGCCAGCAGCCAGGCAAGGGCTAGCGGGGGGGCCAGTCCTTACAATGAGCAGTTCTTC.

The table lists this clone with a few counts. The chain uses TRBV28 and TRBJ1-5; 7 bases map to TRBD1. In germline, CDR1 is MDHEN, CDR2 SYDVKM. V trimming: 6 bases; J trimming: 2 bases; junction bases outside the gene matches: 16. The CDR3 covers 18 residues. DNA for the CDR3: TGTGCCAGCAGCCTAGGGACAGTTGGTCGAAGGCGCAATCAGCCCCAGCATTTT. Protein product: CASSLGTVGRRRNQPQHF.

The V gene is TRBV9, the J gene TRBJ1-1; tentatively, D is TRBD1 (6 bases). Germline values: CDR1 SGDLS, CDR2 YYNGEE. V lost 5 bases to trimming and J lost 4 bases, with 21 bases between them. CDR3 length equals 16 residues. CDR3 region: CASSPDRIRRSTEAFF. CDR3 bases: TGTGCCAGCAGTCCCGACAGGATCCGTAGGTCCACTGAAGCTTTCTTT.

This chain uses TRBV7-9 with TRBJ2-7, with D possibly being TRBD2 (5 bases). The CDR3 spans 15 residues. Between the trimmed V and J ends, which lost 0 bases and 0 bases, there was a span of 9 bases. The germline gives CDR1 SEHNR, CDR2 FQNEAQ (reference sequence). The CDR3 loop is CASSLAGETSYEQYF. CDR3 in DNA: TGTGCCAGCAGCTTAGCCGGGGAAACCTCCTACGAGCAGTACTTC.